Below, 19 T cell receptor beta chains from the same sample are listed, as sequenced in a study of blood T cells in healthy people across ages. A sample-barcoded 5' primer and a J-beta primer mix were used in a second PCR of roughly 7 to 11 cycles. TCRdb independently ran MiXCR on the 5' RACE reads; one entry per CDR3 protein. The profile covers roughly 730,000 distinct CDR3 sequences, with 45% to 70% appearing a single time and roughly 24% taken by the ten largest. Sequencing was done on a sample of blood. The receptor set was obtained from a middle-aged man in good health.

CDR3 in amino acids: CSARFGAHNEQFF. Here the CDR3 DNA reads TGCAGTGCTAGATTTGGGGCGCACAATGAGCAGTTCTTC. The rearrangement links TRBV20-1 to TRBJ2-1; tentatively, D is TRBD1 (5 bases). Germline-derived CDR1 and CDR2 are DFQATT and SNEGSKA (reference sequence). The V and J ends lost 2 bases and 5 bases respectively, with 10 bases between them. The CDR3 extends over 13 amino acids.

The gene calls are TRBV5-1 and TRBJ2-1; 10 nucleotides agree with TRBD2. This CDR3 has 16 amino acids. J was trimmed by 8 bases and V by 4 bases; bases with no gene match: 12. The germline gives CDR1 SGHRS, CDR2 YFSETQ. The CDR3 protein is CASSHVLAGVGHEQFF. CDR3 bases: TGCGCCAGCAGCCACGTTCTAGCGGGAGTAGGTCATGAGCAGTTCTTC. The variable domain in full, completed from reference TRBV5-1 and TRBJ2-1, reads KAGVTQTPRYLIKTRGQQVTLSCSPISGHRSVSWYQQTPGQGLQFLFEYFSETQRNKGNFPGRFSGRQFSNSRSEMNVSTLELGDSALYLCASSHVLAGVGHEQFFGPGTRLTVL.

This clonotype has a handful of counts. The chain combines TRBV20-1 with TRBJ2-5, with 9 positions matching TRBD2. Germline lookup yields CDR1 DFQATT and CDR2 SNEGSKA (reference sequence). With 3 bases clipped from V and 5 bases from J, the junction kept 10 bases outside the gene matches. The CDR3 runs 15 residues. DNA of the CDR3: TGCAGTGCTAGTATGCTAGCGGGGCGACGGGAGACCCAGTACTTC. This encodes CSASMLAGRRETQYF.

This chain joins TRBV6-5 and TRBJ2-7; 7 bases match TRBD2. This CDR3 comprises 15 residues. Trimming removed 10 bases from V and 2 bases from J; junction bases left unmatched: 14. Germline CDR1 reads MNHEY; CDR2 reads SVGAGI. In nucleotides, the CDR3 is TGTGCCACGAATGAAGTAGTGGGAGGGCCCTACGAGCAGTACTTC. This gives the protein CATNEVVGGPYEQYF.

Here the CDR3 DNA reads TGTGCCACCAGCAGGAGGACTAGCGGCTCCTACGAGCAGTACTTC. Translated: CATSRRTSGSYEQYF. The rearrangement joins TRBV15 to TRBJ2-7, with 10 bases aligning to TRBD2. From germline, CDR1 is LNHNV and CDR2 YYDKDF (reference sequence). J was trimmed by 0 bases and V by 3 bases; bases with no gene match: 2. The length of the CDR3 is 15 residues.

The V gene is TRBV11-2, the J gene TRBJ2-2; 9 bases fit TRBD2. The V gene's germline CDR1 is SGHAT and CDR2 FQNNGV. This CDR3 contains 19 residues. The junction had 10 bases not matched to a gene; V was cut back by 2 bases and J by 0 bases. This CDR3 reads CASSLQIAGDTANTGELFF. CDR3 DNA sequence: TGTGCCAGCAGCTTACAGATAGCGGGAGACACCGCGAACACCGGGGAGCTGTTTTTT. The variable domain in full, completed from reference TRBV11-2 and TRBJ2-2, reads EAGVAQSPRYKIIEKRQSVAFWCNPISGHATLYWYQQILGQGPKLLIQFQNNGVVDDSQLPKDRFSAERLKGVDSTLKIQPAKLEDSAVYLCASSLQIAGDTANTGELFFGEGSRLTVL.

The CDR3 loop reads CATTSKVGFSYEQYF. The CDR3 DNA reads as TGTGCCACCACCTCCAAGGTTGGATTCTCCTACGAGCAGTACTTC. V and J are TRBV24-1 and TRBJ2-7; no clear D gene. Per germline, CDR1 KGHDR and CDR2 SFDVKD. Trimming removed 8 bases from V and 0 bases from J, with 16 bases in between. The CDR3 runs 15 residues.

The DNA for the CDR3 is TGCGCCAGCAGCCAAGACATATCTAGCCCTTGGGAGCAGTACTTC. Translation: CASSQDISSPWEQYF. V is TRBV4-3 and J is TRBJ2-7, with a weak D call TRBD2 (5 bases). Between the trimmed V and J ends, which lost 0 bases and 7 bases, there was a span of 16 bases. Germline CDR1 LGHNA, CDR2 YSLEER. The CDR3 loop spans 15 amino acids.

The V call is TRBV20-1, the J call TRBJ2-1; tentative D call: TRBD1 (6 bases). Germline CDR1 and CDR2: DFQATT and SNEGSKA (reference sequence). Trimming removed 3 bases from V and 9 bases from J, with 21 bases in between. The CDR3 is 15 residues long. CDR3 nucleotides: TGCAGTGCTAGCTCCACAGGGAAACGGGCGGGTGAGCAGTTCTTC. Protein sequence: CSASSTGKRAGEQFF.

This clonotype was seen a single time. This CDR3 reads CASSPGTSGNAWETQYF. Written as DNA, the CDR3 is TGTGCCAGCAGCCCCGGGACTAGCGGGAATGCTTGGGAGACCCAGTACTTC. The rearrangement links TRBV7-2 to TRBJ2-7; TRBD2 matches 13 bases. The J call is in doubt because the DNA end fits TRBJ2-5 better. Germline V lookup: CDR1 SGHTA, CDR2 FQGNSA. The length of the CDR3 is 17 residues.

The CDR3 DNA sequence: TGTGCCAGCAGCTTAGCCCGGACAAATTCACCCCTCCACTTT. Protein product: CASSLARTNSPLHF. The V call is TRBV7-2, the J call TRBJ1-6, with a weak D call TRBD1 (5 bases). Germline values: CDR1 SGHTA, CDR2 FQGNSA. V lost 0 bases to trimming and J lost 7 bases, with 7 bases between them. The CDR3 contains 14 residues. Full variable domain (outside the CDR3, taken from reference TRBV7-2 and TRBJ1-6): GAGVSQSPSNKVTEKGKDVELRCDPISGHTALYWYRQSLGQGLEFLIYFQGNSAPDKSGLPSDRFSAERTGGSVSTLTIQRTQQEDSAVYLCASSLARTNSPLHFGNGTRLTVT.

The genes are TRBV4-2 and TRBJ1-5, with 7 bases matching TRBD1. J lost 1 base, V lost 5 bases, and 11 bases had no gene match. This CDR3 comprises 17 residues. The V gene's germline CDR1 is LGHNA and CDR2 YNFKEQ. CDR3 sequence reads: CASSYRQGPESNQPQHF. In DNA form, the CDR3 reads TGTGCCAGCAGCTACCGACAGGGCCCAGAGAGCAATCAGCCCCAGCATTTT.

CDR3 amino acids: CASSQELAEGGDTQYF. The CDR3 DNA reads as TGTGCCAGCAGCCAAGAGCTGGCGGAGGGGGGAGATACGCAGTATTTT. The V gene is TRBV3-1, the J gene TRBJ2-3; D possibly matches TRBD1 or TRBD2 (6 bases each). Per the germline V gene, CDR1 is LGHDT and CDR2 is YNNKEL (reference sequence). Trimming removed 0 bases from V and 5 bases from J, with 15 bases in between. The CDR3 is 16 residues long.

The chain recombines TRBV3-1 with TRBJ2-5; 8 positions match TRBD2. J lost 3 bases, V lost 4 bases, and 10 bases had no gene match. The CDR3 sequence is 16 residues long. Germline CDR1 LGHDT, CDR2 YNNKEL (reference sequence). The CDR3 nucleotides read TGTGCCAGCAGCCTCCGGAGCGCGGGGGGTAAAGAGACCCAGTACTTC. Its protein is CASSLRSAGGKETQYF.

The CDR3 DNA sequence: TGTGCCAGCAGCTCCCATCTGGGAGCAGATACGCAGTATTTT. Amino acid sequence: CASSSHLGADTQYF. The rearrangement joins TRBV7-3 to TRBJ2-3; D might be TRBD2 (5 bases). The CDR3 is 14 amino acids. The germline V and J ends were trimmed by 4 bases and 4 bases, with 12 bases remaining between them. Germline assignment: CDR1 SGHTA and CDR2 FQGTGA.

The CDR3 DNA is TGCAGCGTTTGGGAGAATAAGGGCGCACTCTACGAGCAGTTCTTC. Protein sequence: CSVWENKGALYEQFF. The chain is built from TRBV29-1 and TRBJ2-1, with D perhaps matching TRBD2 (5 bases). V lost 5 bases to trimming and J lost 10 bases, with 24 bases between them. Germline CDR1 and CDR2: SQVTM and ANQGSEA. The CDR3 spans 15 residues.

This clonotype was seen more than once but under ten times. The V gene is TRBV2, the J gene TRBJ2-6, with a tentative D call TRBD1 (5 bases). The CDR3 is 19 amino acids. CDR1 is SNHLY and CDR2 is FYNNEI in the germline V gene. Between the trimmed V and J ends, which lost 1 base and 0 bases, there was a span of 16 bases. CDR3: CASSEGHQGADSGANVLTF. The CDR3 DNA is TGTGCCAGCAGTGAAGGGCATCAGGGTGCTGACTCTGGGGCCAACGTCCTGACTTTC.

At least ten counts were recorded for this clonotype. The chain is built from TRBV13 and TRBJ2-7; D ambiguous. The V and J ends lost 1 base and 2 bases respectively, with 6 bases between them. This CDR3 is 13 amino acids long. Germline CDR1 is PRHDT and CDR2 is FYEKMQ (reference sequence). In nucleotides, the CDR3 is TGTGCCAGCAGCTTAGTAGGTACCTACGAGCAGTACTTC. Translation: CASSLVGTYEQYF.

The chain links TRBV4-3 to TRBJ2-3, with 7 bases identical to TRBD2. CDR3 length equals 15 residues. The ends lost 1 base at V and 4 bases at J; junction bases unmatched: 5. From germline, CDR1 is LGHNA and CDR2 YSLEER. The CDR3 reads CASSQGGSASDTQYF. Written as DNA, the CDR3 is TGCGCCAGCAGCCAAGGCGGGAGTGCCTCAGATACGCAGTATTTT.